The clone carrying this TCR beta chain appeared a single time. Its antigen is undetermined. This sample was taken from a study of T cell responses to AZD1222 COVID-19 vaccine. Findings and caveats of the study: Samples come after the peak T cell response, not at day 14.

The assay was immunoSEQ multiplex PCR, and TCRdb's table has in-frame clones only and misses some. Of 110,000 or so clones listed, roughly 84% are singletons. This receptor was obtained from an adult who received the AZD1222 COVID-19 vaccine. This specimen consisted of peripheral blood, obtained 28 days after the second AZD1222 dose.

This CDR3 reads CASSLHETGELFF. CDR3 in DNA: TGCGCCAGCAGCTTGCACGAAACCGGGGAGCTGTTTTTT. The rearrangement uses TRBV5-1 and TRBJ2-2; unclear D gene. V was shortened by 1 base and J by 5 bases, with 6 bases between the two germline ends. The CDR3 loop spans 13 amino acids. CDR1 and CDR2 from the germline V gene are SGHRS and YFSETQ.